Following are 11 T cell receptor beta chains from one sample sequenced in a study of CD8 T cells in Susac syndrome. Random hexamers served to reverse transcribe roughly 0.5 to 1 ug RNA. Each CDR3 protein is one row after TCRdb ran MiXCR on the immunoSEQ multiplex PCR reads. The repertoire holds tens of thousands of distinct CDR3 sequences, just under 95% seen once, with roughly 0.59% in the top ten. Input material: CD8+ T cells from PBMCs. These receptor sequences come from a human donor with Susac syndrome.

Note on this clonotype: In this CDR3 the conserved last residue, phenylalanine or tryptophan, is missing, so a read error is likely. This chain links TRBV11-2 with TRBJ2-7; D is possibly TRBD2 (6 bases). This CDR3 has 13 residues. The germline V gene has CDR1 SGHAT and CDR2 FQNNGV. V lost 4 bases to trimming and J lost 3 bases, with 10 bases between them. This chain's CDR3 is CASSWEDNYEQYL. CDR3 bases: TGTGCCAGCAGCTGGGAGGACAACTACGAGCAGTACCTC.

The chain has TRBV6-5 and TRBJ2-2, with a possible D match to TRBD1 (6 bases). This CDR3 is built from 18 residues. The V and J ends lost 1 base and 0 bases respectively, with 15 bases between them. Germline assignment: CDR1 MNHEY and CDR2 SVGAGI. The CDR3 sequence is CASSYFATGLSNTGELFF. In nucleotides, the CDR3 is TGTGCCAGCAGTTACTTTGCCACAGGGCTCTCGAACACCGGGGAGCTGTTTTTT.

The V call is TRBV19, the J call TRBJ1-4, with TRBD1 matching over 7 bases. Germline V gives CDR1 LNHDA, CDR2 SQIVND (reference sequence). The CDR3 has 14 residues. V shed 2 bases and J 8 bases; nucleotides not matched to a gene: 5. CDR3 amino acids: CASSIPQGEEKLFF. Here the CDR3 DNA reads TGTGCCAGTAGTATACCCCAGGGGGAGGAAAAACTGTTTTTT.

This clonotype was counted a single time. The chain couples TRBV14 to TRBJ2-5, with D possibly matching TRBD2 (6 bases). Germline V CDR1 and CDR2: SGHDN, FVKESK. Trimming removed 0 bases at V and 7 bases at J, with 15 bases between. This CDR3 has 15 amino acids. The CDR3 here is CASSQERGVGGTQYF. The CDR3 DNA reads TGTGCCAGCAGCCAAGAGCGAGGAGTGGGGGGGACCCAGTACTTC.

On this clonotype: Compared with germline, one end of the junction differs, possibly owing to a read error. The chain joins TRBV15 to TRBJ1-1; no definite D call. Per germline, CDR1 LNHNV and CDR2 YYDKDF (reference sequence). CDR3 length: 12 residues. The CDR3 is CATGSPNTEAFF. CDR3 coding DNA: TGTGCCACCGGCAGCCCTAACACTGAAGCTTTCTTT. Combining the CDR3 with reference TRBV15 and TRBJ1-1 gives the whole variable domain DAMVIQNPRYQVTQFGKPVTLSCSQTLNHNVMYWYQQKSSQAPKLLFHYYDKDFNNEADTPDNFQSRRPNTSFCFLDIRSPGLGDTAMYLCATGSPNTEAFFGQGTRLTVV.

This chain connects TRBV6-5 to TRBJ2-1; TRBD2 matches at 9 bases. CDR3 length: 15 residues. CDR1 and CDR2 (germline): MNHEY, SVGAGI. V lost 0 bases and J lost 8; bases outside the gene matches: 5. Here the CDR3 reads CASSYSETSGHEQFF. The CDR3 DNA is TGTGCCAGCAGTTACTCGGAGACTAGCGGTCATGAGCAGTTCTTC.

V usage is TRBV27 and J usage is TRBJ2-1, with unresolved D. Germline-derived CDR1 and CDR2 are MNHEY and SMNVEV (reference sequence). There are 12 residues in the CDR3. The V end lost 3 bases, the J end lost 7 bases, and 7 bases lay between the germline ends. The CDR3 bases are TGTGCCAGCAGTTTTGGGGTAAATGAGCAGTTCTTC. It encodes CASSFGVNEQFF.

The V and J genes are TRBV5-6 and TRBJ2-7, with TRBD1 matching 9 bases. The trim removed 4 bases at V and 6 bases at J, leaving 5 bases unmatched. Germline V gene sequence: CDR1 SGHDT, CDR2 YYEEEE. The CDR3 consists of 13 residues. CDR3 sequence: CASSLWTGAEQYF. DNA for the CDR3: TGTGCCAGCAGCCTATGGACAGGGGCCGAGCAGTACTTC.

The chain has TRBV10-3 and TRBJ2-7, with a tentative D call TRBD1 (6 bases). V was shortened by 0 bases and J by 3 bases, with 15 bases between the two germline ends. From germline, CDR1 is ENHRY and CDR2 SYGVKD. CDR3 length equals 16 residues. The CDR3 DNA sequence: TGTGCCATCAGTGAGTCATTTTCACCAGGGGACTACGAGCAGTACTTC. Amino acid sequence: CAISESFSPGDYEQYF.

This chain joins TRBV5-1 and TRBJ1-3; D ambiguous. V dropped 0 bases and J dropped 0 bases, with 7 bases sitting between them. The germline gives CDR1 SGHRS, CDR2 YFSETQ. The CDR3 runs 15 residues. CDR3 in DNA: TGCGCCAGCAGCTTGGGCACCCACTCTGGAAACACCATATATTTT. This translates into CASSLGTHSGNTIYF.

This rearrangement joins TRBV19 to TRBJ2-1; TRBD2 is a possible D gene (6 bases). Germline assignment: CDR1 LNHDA and CDR2 SQIVND (reference sequence). The CDR3 is 15 amino acids. Between the trimmed V and J ends, which lost 1 base and 4 bases, there was a span of 11 bases. The CDR3 loop is CASSIVPGEYNEQFF. The CDR3, as DNA: TGTGCCAGTAGTATAGTTCCGGGGGAGTACAATGAGCAGTTCTTC.